This T cell receptor beta chain was found in a study of blood T cells in healthy people across ages. Study-wide results and caveats: Diversity figures based on one million T cells were deemed too low.

Isolation per sample recovered at least 6 million PBMCs. Then a second PCR, running roughly 7 to 12 cycles, was carried out with a sample-barcoded 5' primer and a J-beta primer mix. TCRdb analysed the 5' RACE reads with MiXCR anew, one entry per CDR3 protein. The sample includes fewer than 900,000 distinct CDR3 sequences, around 46% of them seen just once. The CDR3 totals 15 residues. V shed 5 bases, J shed 5 bases, and the junction held 11 bases outside the gene matches. Germline V lookup: CDR1 SQVTM, CDR2 ANQGSEA. With regard to this clonotype: Its specificity is not known. This clone may be a read error of a much larger clone one base away.

This sequence joins TRBV29-1 and TRBJ2-3; 9 bases fit TRBD2. The source material was blood. This sequence originates from a woman in her fifties or sixties in good health. This chain's CDR3 is CSVIPREGVGDTQYF. The CDR3 bases are TGCAGCGTTATCCCGCGGGAGGGGGTCGGAGATACGCAGTATTTT.